These 5 T cell receptor beta chains originate from one sample sequenced in a study of control samples from healthy donors and cancer patients (dated by TCRdb to 2020 to 2022). The library relied on the immunoSEQ multiplex PCR assay. TCRdb obtained this table from immuneACCESS and retained in-frame rearrangements with V and J assigned. These tables miss some clones; where compared with another copy, unresolved V genes account for less than half of the shortfall, and the remainder is unexplained. This sample has roughly 100,000 clones in its table, and roughly 90% of those were observed once. The top ten hold under 4% of the sample. Input material: blood. These receptors all stem from a human donor in good health. The donor label of this sample is uncertain.

The genes are TRBV9 and TRBJ1-3, with unresolved D. Germline lookup yields CDR1 SGDLS and CDR2 YYNGEE. There are 16 residues in the CDR3. The V end was cut by 0 bases, the J end by 0 bases, with 10 bases between. CDR3 region: CASSVGGVHSGNTIYF. CDR3 DNA: TGTGCCAGCAGCGTAGGTGGAGTCCACTCTGGAAACACCATATATTTT.

V and J are TRBV3-1 (or the pseudogene TRBV3-2) and TRBJ2-5, with D maybe TRBD2 (6 bases). CDR3 length: 15 residues. Germline values: CDR1 LGHDT, CDR2 YNNKEL (reference sequence). The V and J ends lost 7 bases and 6 bases respectively, with 21 bases between them. The CDR3 here is CASNLISGDRKTQYF. The CDR3, as DNA: TGTGCCAGCAACCTTATATCGGGAGATAGGAAGACCCAGTACTTC.

In this sample, this clone turned up once. This chain links TRBV9 with TRBJ2-1, with no clear D. Germline lookup yields CDR1 SGDLS and CDR2 YYNGEE. Trimming cost V 4 bases and J 3 bases, with 14 bases left between them. CDR3 length equals 15 residues. The CDR3: CASSTGDPLYNEQFF. In nucleotides, the CDR3 is TGTGCCAGCAGCACCGGCGACCCCCTCTACAATGAGCAGTTCTTC.

The CDR3 DNA sequence: TGTGCCAGCAGCACAGGGACTAGCGGTTACGAGCAGTACGTC. This codes for CASSTGTSGYEQYV. The chain couples TRBV5-4 to TRBJ2-7; the match to TRBD2 covers 11 bases. Trimming removed 4 bases from V and 4 bases from J; junction bases left unmatched: 4. The CDR3 extends over 14 amino acids. CDR1 is SGHNT and CDR2 is YYREEE in the germline V gene (reference sequence).

The gene calls are TRBV7-3 and TRBJ1-6; D not resolved. CDR3 length equals 15 residues. Trimming pared 2 bases from V and 0 bases from J, leaving 5 bases between. Germline-derived CDR1 and CDR2 are SGHTA and FQGTGA. CDR3: CASSLQGSYNSPLHF. For the CDR3, the DNA is TGTGCCAGCAGCTTACAAGGCTCCTATAATTCACCCCTCCACTTT.